Presented here are 23 T cell receptor beta chains from one specimen sequenced in a study of cytomegalovirus exposure and HLA in healthy donors. The assay was immunoSEQ multiplex PCR, and TCRdb's table has in-frame clones only and misses some. The top ten clones hold approximately 8.5% of a sample with fewer than 150,000 clones, around 88% of them seen once. Sequencing was carried out using PBMCs. These receptors originate from a woman aged 18-29 years in good health and CMV-seropositive.

The J gene is TRBJ1-2, the V gene TRBV5-4, with 8 nucleotides matching TRBD1. CDR3 size: 15 residues. Germline V gene data show CDR1 as SGHNT and CDR2 as YYREEE (reference sequence). V lost 4 bases to trimming and J lost 4 bases; unmatched junction nucleotides: 9. The CDR3, as DNA: TGTGCCAGCAGCCCCGACAGGGGTAGGGGCTATGGCTACACCTTC. Residues: CASSPDRGRGYGYTF.

The V gene is TRBV4-1, the J gene TRBJ2-7; 10 bases are shared with TRBD1. The length of the CDR3 is 14 residues. The V and J ends lost 1 base and 6 bases, in that order; junction bases with no gene match: 3. CDR1 and CDR2 from the germline V gene are MGHRA and YSYEKL. The CDR3 DNA is TGCGCCAGCAGCCAAGGTGGACAGGGGGTCGAGCAGTACTTC. Translated, it gives CASSQGGQGVEQYF.

The chain combines TRBV7-8 with TRBJ2-7; 12 bases are shared with TRBD1. Trimming removed 1 base from V and 6 bases from J; junction bases left unmatched: 4. This CDR3 is 15 amino acids long. CDR1 SGHVS and CDR2 FQNEAQ come from the germline V gene. The CDR3 region is CASSLGDRGHVEQYF. CDR3 DNA: TGTGCCAGCAGCTTAGGGGACAGGGGGCATGTCGAGCAGTACTTC.

The rearrangement joins TRBV18 to TRBJ1-6, with 8 bases identical to TRBD1. Germline V gene data show CDR1 as KGHSH and CDR2 as LQKENI. The CDR3 is 15 amino acids. The junction had 4 bases not matched to a gene; V was cut back by 3 bases and J by 6 bases. The CDR3 region is CASSPATGGNSPLHF. The CDR3 DNA is TGTGCCAGCTCACCCGCCACAGGGGGTAATTCACCCCTCCACTTT. Full variable domain (missing parts from reference TRBV18 and TRBJ1-6): NAGVMQNPRHLVRRRGQEARLRCSPMKGHSHVYWYRQLPEEGLKFMVYLQKENIIDESGMPKERFSAEFPKEGPSILRIQQVVRGDSAAYFCASSPATGGNSPLHFGNGTRLTVT.

This clone was seen only once. This chain links TRBV28 with TRBJ2-7; 8 nucleotides match TRBD2. The trim removed 3 bases at V and 0 bases at J, leaving 10 bases unmatched. Germline V CDR1 and CDR2: MDHEN, SYDVKM. The CDR3 runs 17 residues. Written as DNA, the CDR3 is TGTGCCAGCAGTTTTCCCACAACTAGCGGTAGCTCCTACGAGCAGTACTTC. It codes for CASSFPTTSGSSYEQYF.

The V gene is TRBV25-1, the J gene TRBJ1-2; tentatively, D is TRBD1 (6 bases). The CDR3 sequence is 13 residues long. V gave up 6 bases and J gave up 8 bases, with 16 bases separating them. CDR1 and CDR2 (germline): MGHDK, SYGVNS. For the CDR3, the DNA is TGTGCCAGCAGCATAACAGGGACATGGGGCTACACCTTC. As protein: CASSITGTWGYTF.

The genes are TRBV7-6 and TRBJ2-2, with 7 bases lining up with TRBD2. The CDR3 is 15 amino acids. V shed 4 bases, J shed 4 bases, and the junction held 6 bases outside the gene matches. Germline V gives CDR1 SGHVS, CDR2 FNYEAQ. The CDR3 DNA reads as TGTGCCAGCAGCTCTAGCGGAACCCTCACCGGGGAGCTGTTTTTT. The encoded protein is CASSSSGTLTGELFF. Together with reference TRBV7-6 and TRBJ2-2, the CDR3 gives the full variable domain: GAGVSQSPRYKVTKRGQDVALRCDPISGHVSLYWYRQALGQGPEFLTYFNYEAQQDKSGLPNDRFSAERPEGSISTLTIQRTEQRDSAMYRCASSSSGTLTGELFFGEGSRLTVL.

V and J are TRBV11-1 and TRBJ2-1, with TRBD2 matching over 13 bases. CDR1 is SGHAT, CDR2 FQDESV, per germline (reference sequence). Trimming at V came to 5 bases and at J to 0 bases, leaving 10 bases not matched to a gene. The CDR3 has 19 residues. CDR3 coding DNA: TGTGCCAGCAGCGGGTCCGGGACTAGCGGGGTTCGCTCCTACAATGAGCAGTTCTTC. It translates to CASSGSGTSGVRSYNEQFF. Filled out from reference TRBV11-1 and TRBJ2-1, the complete variable domain reads EAEVAQSPRYKITEKSQAVAFWCDPISGHATLYWYRQILGQGPELLVQFQDESVVDDSQLPKDRFSAERLKGVDSTLKIQPAELGDSAMYLCASSGSGTSGVRSYNEQFFGPGTRLTVL.

V and J are TRBV5-4 and TRBJ1-6, with D possibly matching TRBD1 (5 bases). This CDR3 region has 17 residues. The V gene lost 6 bases and the J gene lost 0 bases, with 16 bases spanning the gap. CDR1 and CDR2 (germline): SGHNT, YYREEE (reference sequence). CDR3 sequence reads: CASTRGDSSSYNSPLHF. The CDR3 bases are TGTGCCAGCACCAGAGGAGACAGCAGCTCCTATAATTCACCCCTCCACTTT.

This clone has only one observation. The chain is built from TRBV11-2 and TRBJ1-1; D is unclear. V lost 3 bases and J 1 base, leaving 12 bases between the germline ends. This CDR3 comprises 15 residues. In germline, CDR1 is SGHAT, CDR2 FQNNGV. Here the CDR3 reads CASSLSGGTNTEAFF. CDR3 DNA sequence: TGTGCCAGCAGCTTGTCTGGAGGAACGAACACTGAAGCTTTCTTT.

V gene TRBV7-2 combines with J gene TRBJ2-1; tentatively, D is TRBD1 (6 bases). The germline V gene encodes CDR1 SGHTA and CDR2 FQGNSA. CDR3 length equals 16 residues. The germline V and J ends were trimmed by 5 bases and 3 bases, with 17 bases remaining between them. CDR3 in amino acids: CASSPRTAFDYNEQFF. CDR3 in DNA: TGTGCCAGCAGCCCTCGGACAGCCTTCGACTACAATGAGCAGTTCTTC. The whole variable domain, filled in from reference TRBV7-2 and TRBJ2-1, reads GAGVSQSPSNKVTEKGKDVELRCDPISGHTALYWYRQSLGQGLEFLIYFQGNSAPDKSGLPSDRFSAERTGGSVSTLTIQRTQQEDSAVYLCASSPRTAFDYNEQFFGPGTRLTVL.

V gene TRBV7-8 combines with J gene TRBJ2-5; 8 bases map to TRBD2. Trimming cost V 1 base and J 5 bases; bases outside gene matches: 6. The length of the CDR3 is 15 residues. Germline V gene data show CDR1 as SGHVS and CDR2 as FQNEAQ. The CDR3 loop reads CASSLGLAGMETQYF. The CDR3 nucleotides are TGTGCCAGCAGCTTAGGGCTAGCGGGTATGGAGACCCAGTACTTC.

The CDR3 nucleotides are TGTGCCAGCAGTTTAGGAACAGGAGCCTTCTATGGCTACACCTTC. This codes for CASSLGTGAFYGYTF. The V gene is TRBV28, the J gene TRBJ1-2; D possibly corresponds to TRBD1 (5 bases). CDR3 length equals 15 residues. CDR1 is MDHEN and CDR2 is SYDVKM in the germline V gene. Trimming took off 2 bases at V and 4 bases at J, with 14 bases between the two ends.

This clone occurred once. The V call is TRBV27, the J call TRBJ1-1, with 11 positions matching TRBD1. This CDR3 has 16 residues. The germline V gene encodes CDR1 MNHEY and CDR2 SMNVEV (reference sequence). The junction had 7 bases not matched to a gene; V was cut back by 6 bases and J by 1 base. The CDR3 sequence: CASSPGQGAGNTEAFF. The CDR3 DNA is TGTGCCAGCAGCCCTGGACAGGGGGCTGGGAACACTGAAGCTTTCTTT.

V gene TRBV7-8 combines with J gene TRBJ2-5, with D possibly matching TRBD1 (6 bases). Trimming removed 1 base at V and 4 bases at J, with 10 bases between. From germline, CDR1 is SGHVS and CDR2 FQNEAQ. This CDR3 has 14 residues. CDR3 DNA sequence: TGTGCCAGCAGCTTAGGGGGGCCGGGAGAGACCCAGTACTTC. Protein sequence: CASSLGGPGETQYF.

The J gene is TRBJ2-7, the V gene TRBV5-6, with D tentatively TRBD2 (6 bases). The CDR3 covers 14 residues. CDR1 is SGHDT and CDR2 is YYEEEE in the germline V gene. Trimming took 5 bases from V and 3 from J, leaving 15 bases between them. In nucleotides, the CDR3 is TGTGCCAGCAGGCAGGGTCAGGGACTCTACGAGCAGTACTTC. Residues: CASRQGQGLYEQYF. The full variable domain, its missing parts supplied by reference TRBV5-6 and TRBJ2-7, is DAGVTQSPTHLIKTRGQQVTLRCSPKSGHDTVSWYQQALGQGPQFIFQYYEEEERQRGNFPDRFSGHQFPNYSSELNVNALLLGDSALYLCASRQGQGLYEQYFGPGTRLTVT.

The rearrangement joins TRBV29-1 to TRBJ1-1; 8 bases are shared with TRBD1. CDR3 length: 16 residues. Germline-derived CDR1 and CDR2 are SQVTM and ANQGSEA. V lost 5 bases to trimming and J lost 0 bases; unmatched junction nucleotides: 11. The CDR3 DNA is TGCAGCGTTCTCTATCGTCCGGGACAGGTGAACACTGAAGCTTTCTTT. Protein sequence: CSVLYRPGQVNTEAFF.

The chain carries TRBV2 and TRBJ2-2; perhaps TRBD2 as D (5 bases). The CDR3 has 15 amino acids. Germline CDR1 reads SNHLY; CDR2 reads FYNNEI. The V end was cut by 4 bases, the J end by 7 bases, with 16 bases between. The CDR3 loop reads CASSADGVGIGELFF. For the CDR3, the DNA is TGTGCCAGCAGTGCGGACGGGGTGGGCATCGGGGAGCTGTTTTTT.

The J gene is TRBJ1-1, the V gene TRBV7-9; D is unresolved. Trimming took off 3 bases at V and 0 bases at J, with 11 bases between the two ends. In germline, CDR1 is SEHNR, CDR2 FQNEAQ (reference sequence). This CDR3 is 15 amino acids long. CDR3 region: CASSLWKDLNTEAFF. DNA for the CDR3: TGTGCCAGCAGCTTGTGGAAGGACTTGAACACTGAAGCTTTCTTT.

This clone was counted a single time. The CDR3 is CASRGDSRTGELFF. The CDR3 DNA follows: TGTGCCAGCAGGGGGGACAGTCGGACCGGGGAGCTGTTTTTT. The rearrangement links TRBV6-5 to TRBJ2-2; 7 bases line up with TRBD1. Germline assignment: CDR1 MNHEY and CDR2 SVGAGI. The V segment lost 6 bases and the J segment 5 bases; nucleotides outside the gene matches: 6. This CDR3 is built from 14 residues.

The chain joins TRBV30 to TRBJ2-5; D is uncertain. The V end was cut by 4 bases, the J end by 4 bases, with 10 bases between. CDR3 length: 12 amino acids. Germline V lookup: CDR1 GTSNPN, CDR2 SVGIG (reference sequence). The CDR3 nucleotides are TGTGCCTGGACTAACCAACGAGAGACCCAGTACTTC. Amino acid sequence: CAWTNQRETQYF.

The chain combines TRBV5-6 with TRBJ2-7, with 7 positions matching TRBD1. Germline CDR1 SGHDT, CDR2 YYEEEE. There are 16 residues in the CDR3. V dropped 4 bases and J dropped 0; count of bases not matched to a gene: 10. The chain's CDR3 is CASSLLDRLNSYEQYF. The CDR3 DNA sequence: TGTGCCAGCAGCCTCCTGGACAGGTTAAACTCCTACGAGCAGTACTTC.

This rearrangement joins TRBV27 to TRBJ1-5; D perhaps matches TRBD1 (6 bases). The V and J ends lost 3 bases and 4 bases respectively, with 10 bases between them. CDR3 length: 14 amino acids. Germline V lookup: CDR1 MNHEY, CDR2 SMNVEV (reference sequence). CDR3 loop: CASSFYRDNQPQHF. The DNA of the CDR3 is TGTGCCAGCAGTTTTTACAGGGATAATCAGCCCCAGCATTTT.